Given below is one T cell receptor beta chain in context. Per the authors' pipeline: Amplification with reference gene primers provided the estimates of nucleated cell counts. Clones were read by immunoSEQ multiplex PCR, and TCRdb kept only the in-frame ones, dropping some. That table gives V, J and clone size, and the DNA gave D and trimming. The profile covers 300,000 to 450,000 clones, with approximately 86% appearing a single time and 3% taken by the ten largest. This sample is part of a study of blood T cell repertoires in COVID-19. The wider study: The origin of the acute and convalescent COVID-19 samples was the United States, Italy and Spain. From T cells, B-cell-depleted T cells, or PBMCs came the material, which was cDNA or gDNA.

The receptor was derived from a human donor in a cohort sampled during active COVID-19. The sample comprised peripheral blood.

Here the CDR3 DNA reads TGTGCCAGCAGCACCGGACTAGCGGGGGGAGGAGATACGCAGTATTTT. Its translation: CASSTGLAGGGDTQYF. The V gene is TRBV5-5, the J gene TRBJ2-3; 14 nucleotides line up with TRBD2. Germline values: CDR1 SGHKS, CDR2 YYEKEE (reference sequence). Germline trimming cut 4 bases from V and 5 bases from J; bases unmatched to any gene: 6. The CDR3 totals 16 residues.